This TCR beta chain was profiled in a study of blood T cell repertoires in COVID-19. Study as a whole: Nucleic acid was either cDNA or gDNA, and it came from T cells, B-cell-depleted T cells, or PBMCs.

V lost 0 bases to trimming and J lost 2 bases; unmatched junction nucleotides: 9. Germline CDR1 and CDR2: MNHEY and SVGEGT. This CDR3 is built from 18 residues. TCRdb's copy holds only in-frame clones and misses some; the assay was immunoSEQ multiplex PCR. The sample consists of roughly 140,000 clones, about 79% of them appearing once. This sequence originates from a woman aged 45-65 years with acute or convalescent COVID-19. The chain joins TRBV6-2 or TRBV6-3 to TRBJ2-1; 8 nucleotides match TRBD2. Sequencing was carried out using peripheral blood. CDR3 bases: TGTGCCAGCAGTTACTCCCCTTATAGCGGGGACGCCTACAATGAGCAGTTCTTC. Translating it yields CASSYSPYSGDAYNEQFF.